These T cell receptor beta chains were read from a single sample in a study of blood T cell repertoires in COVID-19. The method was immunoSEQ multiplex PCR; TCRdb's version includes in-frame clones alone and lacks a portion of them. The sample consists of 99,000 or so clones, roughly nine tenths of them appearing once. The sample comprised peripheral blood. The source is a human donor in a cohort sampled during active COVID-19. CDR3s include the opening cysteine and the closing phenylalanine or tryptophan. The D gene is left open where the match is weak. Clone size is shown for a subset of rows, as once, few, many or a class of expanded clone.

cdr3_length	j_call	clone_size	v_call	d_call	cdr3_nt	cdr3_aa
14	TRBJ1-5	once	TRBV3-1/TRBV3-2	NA	TGTGCCAGCAGCCAACAGTCTAGCAATCAGCCCCAGCATTTT	CASSQQSSNQPQHF
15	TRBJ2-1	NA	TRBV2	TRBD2	TGTGCCAGCAGTTTACTAGCGGGAGCAAAGGATGAGCAGTTCTTC	CASSLLAGAKDEQFF
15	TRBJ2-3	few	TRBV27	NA	TGTGCCAGCAGTTTAAAGAGGTGGGTCGGAGATACGCAGTATTTT	CASSLKRWVGDTQYF
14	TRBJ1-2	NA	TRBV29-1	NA	TGCAGCTTCTTAGGAGGGGCGGACAACTATGGCTACACCTTC	CSFLGGADNYGYTF
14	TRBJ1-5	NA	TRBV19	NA	TGTGCCAGTAGGTTAGGGAGCAGCAATCAGCCCCAGCATTTT	CASRLGSSNQPQHF
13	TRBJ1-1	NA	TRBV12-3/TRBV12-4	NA	TGTGCCAGCAGTTTAGCAGCGAACACTGAAGCTTTCTTT	CASSLAANTEAFF
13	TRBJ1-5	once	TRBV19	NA	TGTGCCAGTAGTATAGAGCGGGGACAGCCCCAGCATTTT	CASSIERGQPQHF
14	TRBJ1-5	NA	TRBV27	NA	TGTGCCAGCAGTTTAAATACTGGCAATCAGCCCCAGCATTTT	CASSLNTGNQPQHF
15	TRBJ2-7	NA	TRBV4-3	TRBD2	TGCGCCAGCAGCCAAGGACTAGCGGATTCCTACGAGCAGTACTTC	CASSQGLADSYEQYF
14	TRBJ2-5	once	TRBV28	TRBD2	TGTGCCAGCACCTCTAGCGGGATTGGGGAGACCCAGTACTTC	CASTSSGIGETQYF
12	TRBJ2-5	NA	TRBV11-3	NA	TGTGCCAGCAGCCCGACTTTGTGGCCCCAGTACTTC	CASSPTLWPQYF
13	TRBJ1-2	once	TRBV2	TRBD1	TGTGCCAGCAGCGCGACAGGGGGCTATGGCTACACCTTC	CASSATGGYGYTF
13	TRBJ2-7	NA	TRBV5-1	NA	TGCGCCAGCAGCTTACAGGATTCCTACGAGCAGTACTTC	CASSLQDSYEQYF
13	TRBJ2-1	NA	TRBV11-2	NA	TGTGCCAGCAGCTTCGGTCCCCGGAATGAGCAGTTCTTC	CASSFGPRNEQFF
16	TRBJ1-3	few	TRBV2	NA	TGTGCCAGCAGCGGTGATGGGGGGACCTCTGGAAACACCATATATTTT	CASSGDGGTSGNTIYF
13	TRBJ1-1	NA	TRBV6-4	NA	TGTGCCAGCAGTGTTAGTGTGAACACTGAAGCTTTCTTT	CASSVSVNTEAFF
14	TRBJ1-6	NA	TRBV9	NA	TGTGCCAGCAGCGTGGCCAGGGCGAATTCACCCCTCCACTTT	CASSVARANSPLHF
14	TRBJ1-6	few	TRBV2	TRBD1	TGTGCCAGCAGGAAACGGGACAGGATCCTACCCCTCCACTTT	CASRKRDRILPLHF
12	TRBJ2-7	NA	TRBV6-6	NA	TGTGCCAGCAGTACTTTTTTCCACGAGCAGTACTTC	CASSTFFHEQYF
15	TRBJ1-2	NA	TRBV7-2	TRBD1	TGTGCCAGCAGCCCCCCAGGGGGCGCAGTCAATGGCTACACCTTC	CASSPPGGAVNGYTF